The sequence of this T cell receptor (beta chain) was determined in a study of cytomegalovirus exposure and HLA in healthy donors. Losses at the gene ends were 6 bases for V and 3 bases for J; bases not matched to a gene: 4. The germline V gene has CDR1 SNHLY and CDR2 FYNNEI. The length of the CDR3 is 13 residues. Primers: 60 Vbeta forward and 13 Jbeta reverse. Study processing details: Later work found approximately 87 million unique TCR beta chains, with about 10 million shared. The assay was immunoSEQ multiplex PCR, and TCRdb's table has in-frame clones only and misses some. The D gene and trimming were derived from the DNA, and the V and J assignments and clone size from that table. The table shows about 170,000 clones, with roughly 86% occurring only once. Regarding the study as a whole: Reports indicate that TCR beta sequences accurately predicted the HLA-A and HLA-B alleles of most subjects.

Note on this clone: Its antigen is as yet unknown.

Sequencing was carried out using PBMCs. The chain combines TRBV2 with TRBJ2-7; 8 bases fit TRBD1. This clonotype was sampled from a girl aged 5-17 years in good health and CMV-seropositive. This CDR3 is CASRRQGIYEQYF. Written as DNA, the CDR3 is TGTGCCAGCAGGCGACAGGGGATCTACGAGCAGTACTTC.